This T cell receptor beta chain derives from a study of control samples from healthy donors and cancer patients. Germline loops: CDR1 LNHDA, CDR2 SQIVND (reference sequence). This CDR3 is built from 13 residues. Trimming took off 3 bases at V and 6 bases at J, with 12 bases between the two ends. Using immunoSEQ multiplex PCR, the repertoire was profiled, and TCRdb retains in-frame clones only, with some absent. The sample holds some 140,000 clones, about 93% seen once. This clonotype originated in a man aged 55 to 69 with colorectal cancer. The sample consisted of PBMCs. This chain links TRBV19 with TRBJ2-7; D remains unclear. CDR3 sequence reads: CASSMGWGGEQYF. The CDR3 DNA reads TGTGCCAGTAGTATGGGGTGGGGTGGCGAGCAGTACTTC.